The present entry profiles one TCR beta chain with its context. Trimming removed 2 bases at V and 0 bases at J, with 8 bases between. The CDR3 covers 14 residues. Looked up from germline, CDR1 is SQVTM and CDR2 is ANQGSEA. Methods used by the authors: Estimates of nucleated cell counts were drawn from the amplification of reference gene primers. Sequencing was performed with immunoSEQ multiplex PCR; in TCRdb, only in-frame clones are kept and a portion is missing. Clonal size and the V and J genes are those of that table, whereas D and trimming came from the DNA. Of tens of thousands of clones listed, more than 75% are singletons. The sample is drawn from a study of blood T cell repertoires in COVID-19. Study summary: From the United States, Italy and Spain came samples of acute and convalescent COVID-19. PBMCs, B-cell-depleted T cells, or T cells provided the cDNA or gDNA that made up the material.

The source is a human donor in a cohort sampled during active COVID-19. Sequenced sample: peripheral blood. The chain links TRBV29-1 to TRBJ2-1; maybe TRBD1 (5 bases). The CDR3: CSVEKGYSYNEQFF. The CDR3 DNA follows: TGCAGCGTTGAAAAGGGGTACTCCTACAATGAGCAGTTCTTC.